What follows is one TCR beta chain and its context. Antigen: not known. The data belong to a study of cytomegalovirus exposure and HLA in healthy donors. The donors were members of the validation cohort, which comprised roughly 120 subjects and was separate from the first cohort of fewer than 700 subjects. Germline CDR1 LNHDA, CDR2 SQIVND (reference sequence). V shed 3 bases, J shed 4 bases, and the junction held 12 bases outside the gene matches. CDR3 length: 18 residues. The study's findings and limits: Cytomegalovirus status was reportedly diagnosed by the classifier with high specificity and sensitivity. Associated with cytomegalovirus, according to the listing, were some 150 TCR beta chains.

Sequencing used immunoSEQ multiplex PCR; TCRdb keeps in-frame clones, though not all of them. The sample holds 350,000 or so clones, more than 80% seen once. Sequenced material: PBMCs. The sequence came from a woman younger than 30 in good health and CMV-seronegative. The genes are TRBV19 and TRBJ2-2; 9 bases are shared with TRBD2. CDR3 nucleotide sequence: TGTGCCAGTAGTATCAGGATAGCGGGAGCGGGGGGCACCGGGGAGCTGTTTTTT. Its protein product is CASSIRIAGAGGTGELFF.